This TCR beta chain was captured by sequencing in a study of beta chain features in type 1 diabetes. Study results and caveats: Shortening that was moderate but significant affected the TCRB CDR3s of Type 1 diabetes patients in all four CD4+ subsets. The naive, central memory and Treg TCRB repertoires looked more alike in patients than they did in healthy donors.

As concerns this clone: What it binds is not known.

Naive, central memory, regulatory and stem cell-like memory cells within the CD4+ compartment were sorted using CD45RO/CCR7/CD25/CD127/CD95/CD27. J gave up 5 bases and V 5 bases, and 7 bases lay outside the gene matches. The CDR3 sequence is 14 residues long. Germline CDR1 reads GTSNPN; CDR2 reads SVGIG (reference sequence). Sequenced material consisted of expressed TCRB transcripts (all of the isolated RNA was reverse transcribed). Some clones are missing from TCRdb's copy, which holds only in-frame ones; the method was immunoSEQ multiplex PCR. This table has around 250,000 clones, 25% to 30% appearing once.

This TCR came from a man aged 25 to 40 in good health. The sequencing sample was made of central memory CD4+ T cells from blood. The chain combines TRBV30 with TRBJ2-5; 11 nucleotides line up with TRBD1. This CDR3 reads CAWARTGGFETQYF. CDR3 sequence (DNA): TGTGCCTGGGCCCGGACAGGGGGCTTTGAGACCCAGTACTTC.